This TCR beta chain was captured in a study of OX40 agonist ivuxolimab in advanced cancers. Study as a whole: Males comprised 75% to 90% of the group, whose mean age was around 62 years (range roughly 20 to 90).

Germline V CDR1 and CDR2: SGHAT, FQNNGV. Between the trimmed V and J ends, which lost 3 bases and 4 bases, there was a span of 9 bases. The CDR3 runs to 14 residues. Findings and caveats of the study: Among the lowest peripheral clonal expansion occurred in 0.1-3.0 mg/kg partial responders. More expanded clones were seen, on average, in CD8+ T cells than in CD4+.

Libraries were prepared by immunoSEQ multiplex PCR; TCRdb keeps only in-frame clonotypes and omits some of them. The sample holds approximately 120,000 clones, less than 95% seen once. Regarding this clone: Its antigen is not known.

Sequenced material: CD4+ or CD8+ T cells sorted from blood, taken in a trial of the OX40 agonist ivuxolimab. The chain carries TRBV11-2 and TRBJ2-2; no definite D call. The receptor was isolated from an adult with an advanced solid tumor such as melanoma, head and neck, liver or kidney cancer. CDR3 region: CASSFLGLTGELFF. The DNA of the CDR3 is TGTGCCAGCAGCTTTCTAGGCCTCACCGGGGAGCTGTTTTTT.